Each of the 15 T cell receptor beta chains below was sequenced from the same sample in a study of blood T cell repertoires in COVID-19. Profiled with immunoSEQ multiplex PCR; TCRdb holds only in-frame clones, not every one. The sample yields 150,000 to 200,000 clones, 85% to 95% seen once. The sequenced material came from peripheral blood. The receptor set was obtained from a woman aged 60-70 years with COVID-19, enrolled during active disease.

This clone has only one observation. The chain recombines TRBV7-6 with TRBJ1-3; 8 bases match TRBD1. The CDR3 has 15 amino acids. V shed 5 bases, J shed 2 bases, and the junction held 5 bases outside the gene matches. Germline values: CDR1 SGHVS, CDR2 FNYEAQ. CDR3 loop: CASSPSRGPGNTIYF. The CDR3 DNA reads as TGTGCCAGCAGCCCGTCCAGGGGGCCTGGAAACACCATATATTTT.

CDR3: CASRRTASNEQFF. The CDR3, as DNA: TGCGCCAGCAGGCGGACAGCGTCCAATGAGCAGTTCTTC. V is TRBV5-1 and J is TRBJ2-1, with a tentative D call TRBD1 (6 bases). This CDR3 spans 13 amino acids. Trimming pared 5 bases from V and 6 bases from J, leaving 12 bases between. CDR1 and CDR2 (germline): SGHRS, YFSETQ.

This chain connects TRBV7-9 to TRBJ1-2; 10 nucleotides agree with TRBD1. The V and J ends lost 7 bases and 6 bases, in that order; junction bases with no gene match: 8. The CDR3 sequence is 14 residues long. Germline V lookup: CDR1 SEHNR, CDR2 FQNEAQ (reference sequence). CDR3 loop: CASTKIGTGDGYTF. CDR3 bases: TGTGCCAGCACCAAAATTGGGACAGGGGATGGCTACACCTTC.

This clone was counted a single time. The chain has TRBV10-3 and TRBJ1-5; the D is unclear. The CDR3 consists of 13 residues. Germline loops: CDR1 ENHRY, CDR2 SYGVKD. The V and J ends lost 10 bases and 0 bases respectively, with 10 bases between them. As DNA, the CDR3 is TGTGCCACTCGAGGCGATAGCAATCAGCCCCAGCATTTT. Protein: CATRGDSNQPQHF.

This chain links TRBV23-1 with TRBJ1-6, with D possibly matching TRBD1 (6 bases). TRBV23-1 is known as an ORF, though its function is uncertain. Trimming took off 3 bases at V and 7 bases at J, with 16 bases between the two ends. This CDR3 has 16 amino acids. The CDR3: CASSHPSRQGNSPLHF. In DNA, the CDR3 is TGCGCCAGCAGTCACCCGTCTCGGCAGGGGAATTCACCCCTCCACTTT.

The V call is TRBV19, the J call TRBJ2-1, with a possible D match to TRBD2 (6 bases). V was clipped by 9 bases and J by 2 bases, with 14 bases between them. In germline, CDR1 is LNHDA, CDR2 SQIVND (reference sequence). CDR3 length: 14 residues. The CDR3 spells CASRGVGAYNEQFF. As DNA, the CDR3 is TGTGCCAGCCGCGGGGTGGGGGCCTACAATGAGCAGTTCTTC.

V is TRBV7-9 and J is TRBJ1-2; the D is unclear. The CDR3 sequence is 14 residues long. CDR1 and CDR2 from the germline V gene are SEHNR and FQNEAQ (reference sequence). V shed 1 base and J shed 5 bases, with 11 bases lying between them. The chain's CDR3 is CASSLDLVRYGYTF. DNA for the CDR3: TGTGCCAGCAGCTTAGATCTGGTACGGTATGGCTACACCTTC.

V and J are TRBV30 and TRBJ1-1; tentatively, D is TRBD1 (5 bases). Trimming took 4 bases from V and 3 from J, leaving 12 bases between them. The germline CDR1 and CDR2 sequences are GTSNPN and SVGIG (reference sequence). The CDR3 spans 13 residues. CDR3 sequence (DNA): TGTGCCTGGACAGGGCTAACGGACACTGAAGCTTTCTTT. Residues: CAWTGLTDTEAFF.

This clone was counted once. The genes are TRBV2 and TRBJ1-2, with a tentative D call TRBD1 (6 bases). With 6 bases removed from V and 4 bases from J, the gap between germline ends came to 9 bases. Germline V CDR1 and CDR2: SNHLY, FYNNEI. This CDR3 is 12 amino acids long. The CDR3 coding sequence is TGTGCCAGCAGGAACAGGGCCTATGGCTACACCTTC. Amino acids: CASRNRAYGYTF.

The genes are TRBV29-1 and TRBJ1-2; D call uncertain. The CDR3 loop spans 13 amino acids. Trimming took off 0 bases at V and 7 bases at J, with 12 bases between the two ends. Germline V lookup: CDR1 SQVTM, CDR2 ANQGSEA. As DNA, the CDR3 is TGCAGCGTTGAAGAGGAGGCAGCTCTTGGCTACACCTTC. Residues: CSVEEEAALGYTF.

The rearrangement links TRBV2 to TRBJ2-7, with 11 bases matching TRBD2. V dropped 6 bases and J dropped 2; count of bases not matched to a gene: 3. This CDR3 is 14 amino acids long. Germline V CDR1 and CDR2: SNHLY, FYNNEI. In DNA form, the CDR3 reads TGTGCCAGCAGGTTAGCGGGGGGGACCTACGAGCAGTACTTC. This gives the protein CASRLAGGTYEQYF.

The chain combines TRBV4-3 with TRBJ2-6, with D perhaps matching TRBD2 (6 bases). This CDR3 spans 21 amino acids. V was clipped by 0 bases and J by 1 base, with 22 bases between them. The germline CDR1 and CDR2 sequences are LGHNA and YSLEER. The CDR3 sequence: CASSQDRLGARELSGANVLTF. Here the CDR3 DNA reads TGCGCCAGCAGCCAAGATCGCCTTGGGGCTCGGGAGTTATCTGGGGCCAACGTCCTGACTTTC.

The rearrangement joins TRBV2 to TRBJ1-5; 7 nucleotides match TRBD1. Trimming cost V 6 bases and J 3 bases; bases outside gene matches: 8. The CDR3 spans 15 residues. Germline CDR1 is SNHLY and CDR2 is FYNNEI. CDR3 protein: CASRGGTGANQPQHF. CDR3 in DNA: TGTGCCAGCAGAGGAGGAACAGGGGCCAATCAGCCCCAGCATTTT. The full variable domain, in which reference TRBV2 and TRBJ1-5 provide the parts outside the CDR3, is EPEVTQTPSHQVTQMGQEVILRCVPISNHLYFYWYRQILGQKVEFLVSFYNNEISEKSEIFDDQFSVERPDGSNFTLKIRSTKLEDSAMYFCASRGGTGANQPQHFGDGTRLSIL.

The chain is built from TRBV10-3 and TRBJ1-1, with TRBD1 matching 8 bases. This CDR3 spans 17 amino acids. The V gene's germline CDR1 is ENHRY and CDR2 SYGVKD. V shed 3 bases, J shed 0 bases, and the junction held 9 bases outside the gene matches. The CDR3 reads CAISEVRGPGLNTEAFF. The DNA for the CDR3 is TGTGCCATCAGTGAAGTCAGGGGGCCCGGGTTGAACACTGAAGCTTTCTTT.

The V call is TRBV6-2 or TRBV6-3, the J call TRBJ1-5; no firm D call. CDR1 and CDR2 from the germline V gene are MNHEY and SVGEGT. The CDR3 is 12 amino acids. V shed 4 bases and J shed 7 bases, with 8 bases lying between them. The CDR3 spells CASSSTYQPQHF. In DNA, the CDR3 is TGTGCCAGCAGTTCCACCTACCAGCCCCAGCATTTT.